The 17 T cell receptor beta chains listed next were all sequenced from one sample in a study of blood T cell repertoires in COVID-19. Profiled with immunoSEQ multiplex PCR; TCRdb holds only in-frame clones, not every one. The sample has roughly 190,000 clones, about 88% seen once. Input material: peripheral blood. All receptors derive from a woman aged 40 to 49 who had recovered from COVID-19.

The CDR3 DNA reads TGTGCCAGCTCACCGCCCTCAGGGAATGAAAAACTGTTTTTT. It encodes CASSPPSGNEKLFF. The chain is built from TRBV18 and TRBJ1-4; tentative D call: TRBD1 (5 bases). The CDR3 spans 14 residues. CDR1 is KGHSH and CDR2 is LQKENI in the germline V gene. Trimming stripped 3 bases from V and 5 bases from J, with 10 bases between.

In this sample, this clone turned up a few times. The CDR3 region is CASSQGGKTEAFF. Here the CDR3 DNA reads TGTGCCAGCAGCCAAGGAGGGAAAACTGAAGCTTTCTTT. The rearrangement uses TRBV3-1 (or the pseudogene TRBV3-2) and TRBJ1-1; unclear D gene. Trimming shortened V by 1 base and J by 5 bases, and 8 bases separated the two germline ends. Germline loops: CDR1 LGHDT, CDR2 YNNKEL (reference sequence). The CDR3 consists of 13 residues.

The CDR3 reads CASSLAGGEEAFF. The DNA of the CDR3 is TGCGCCAGCAGCTTGGCTGGGGGGGAGGAAGCTTTCTTT. The gene calls are TRBV5-1 and TRBJ1-1; D is possibly TRBD1 (5 bases). The V gene's germline CDR1 is SGHRS and CDR2 YFSETQ. Between the trimmed V and J ends, which lost 0 bases and 8 bases, there was a span of 11 bases. The CDR3 contains 13 residues.

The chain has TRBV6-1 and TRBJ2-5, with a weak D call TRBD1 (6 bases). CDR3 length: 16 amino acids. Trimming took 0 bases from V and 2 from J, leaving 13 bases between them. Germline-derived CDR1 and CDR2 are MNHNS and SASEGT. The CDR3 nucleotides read TGTGCCAGCAGTGAAGCGCTTGGGACAACACAAGAGACCCAGTACTTC. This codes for CASSEALGTTQETQYF.

DNA of the CDR3: TGTGCCAGCTCACCGGGGACAGGGGCCGCCTCTGGGAGCTACACCTTC. Protein: CASSPGTGAASGSYTF. This rearrangement joins TRBV18 to TRBJ1-2, with 10 bases aligning to TRBD1. CDR3 length equals 16 residues. Trimming at V came to 3 bases and at J to 9 bases, leaving 13 bases not matched to a gene. Per the germline V gene, CDR1 is KGHSH and CDR2 is LQKENI.

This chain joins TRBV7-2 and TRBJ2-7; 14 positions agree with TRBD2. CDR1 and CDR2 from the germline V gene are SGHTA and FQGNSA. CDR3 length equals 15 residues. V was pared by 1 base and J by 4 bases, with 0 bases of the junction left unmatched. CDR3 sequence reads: CASSLGLAGGYEQYF. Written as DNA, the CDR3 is TGTGCCAGCAGCTTAGGACTAGCGGGAGGGTACGAGCAGTACTTC.

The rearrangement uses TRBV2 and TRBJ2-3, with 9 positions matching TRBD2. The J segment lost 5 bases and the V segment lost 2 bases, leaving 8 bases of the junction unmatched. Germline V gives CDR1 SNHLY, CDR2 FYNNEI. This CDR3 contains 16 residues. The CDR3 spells CASSELASGTLDTQYF. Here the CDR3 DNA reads TGTGCCAGCAGTGAATTGGCTAGCGGGACCCTAGATACGCAGTATTTT.

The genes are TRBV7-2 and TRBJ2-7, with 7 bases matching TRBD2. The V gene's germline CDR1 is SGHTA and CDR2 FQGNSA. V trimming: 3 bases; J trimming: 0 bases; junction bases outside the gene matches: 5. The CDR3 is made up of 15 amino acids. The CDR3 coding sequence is TGTGCCAGCAGCTTTGCGGGGGACCGCTCCTACGAGCAGTACTTC. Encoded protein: CASSFAGDRSYEQYF.

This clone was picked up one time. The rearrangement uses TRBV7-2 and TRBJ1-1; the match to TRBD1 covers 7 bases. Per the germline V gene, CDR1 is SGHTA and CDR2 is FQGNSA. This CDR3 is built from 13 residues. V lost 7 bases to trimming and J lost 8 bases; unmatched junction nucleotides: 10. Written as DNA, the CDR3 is TGTGCCAGCACCAGACAGGGAGTGAGGGAAGCTTTCTTT. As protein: CASTRQGVREAFF.

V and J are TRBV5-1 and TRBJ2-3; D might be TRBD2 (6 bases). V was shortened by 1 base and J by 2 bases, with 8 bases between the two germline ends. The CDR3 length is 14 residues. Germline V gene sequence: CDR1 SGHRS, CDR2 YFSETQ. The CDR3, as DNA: TGCGCCAGCAGCTTGACTAGCCCCACAGATACGCAGTATTTT. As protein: CASSLTSPTDTQYF.

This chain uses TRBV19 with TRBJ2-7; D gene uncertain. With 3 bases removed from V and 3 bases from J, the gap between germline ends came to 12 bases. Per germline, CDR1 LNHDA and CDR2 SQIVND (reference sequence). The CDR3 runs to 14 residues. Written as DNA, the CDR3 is TGTGCCAGTAGTATCTCTATCGGAGTCTACGAGCAGTACTTC. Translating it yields CASSISIGVYEQYF.

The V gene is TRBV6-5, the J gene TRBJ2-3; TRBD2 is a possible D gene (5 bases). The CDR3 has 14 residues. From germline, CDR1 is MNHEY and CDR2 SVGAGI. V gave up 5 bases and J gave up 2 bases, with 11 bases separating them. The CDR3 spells CASSLFGLTDTQYF. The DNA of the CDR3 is TGTGCCAGCAGTCTCTTTGGACTCACAGATACGCAGTATTTT.

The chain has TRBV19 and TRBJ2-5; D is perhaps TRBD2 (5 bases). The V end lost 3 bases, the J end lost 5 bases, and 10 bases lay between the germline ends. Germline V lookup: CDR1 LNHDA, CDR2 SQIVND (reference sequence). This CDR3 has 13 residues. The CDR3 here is CASSIGGSETQYF. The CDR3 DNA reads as TGTGCCAGTAGTATTGGTGGGAGTGAGACCCAGTACTTC.

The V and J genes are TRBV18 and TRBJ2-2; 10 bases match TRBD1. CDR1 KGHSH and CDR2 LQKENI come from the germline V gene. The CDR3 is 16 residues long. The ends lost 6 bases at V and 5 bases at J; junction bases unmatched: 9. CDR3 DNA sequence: TGTGCCAGCTCCCAGCGACAGGGGGCGCGGACCGGGGAGCTGTTTTTT. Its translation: CASSQRQGARTGELFF. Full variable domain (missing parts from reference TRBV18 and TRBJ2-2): NAGVMQNPRHLVRRRGQEARLRCSPMKGHSHVYWYRQLPEEGLKFMVYLQKENIIDESGMPKERFSAEFPKEGPSILRIQQVVRGDSAAYFCASSQRQGARTGELFFGEGSRLTVL.

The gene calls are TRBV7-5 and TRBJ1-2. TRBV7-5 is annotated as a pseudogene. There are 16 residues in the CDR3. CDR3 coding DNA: TGTGTCAGAAGCTTAGCGTCCTCGGGGGGTGGGTATGGCTACACCTTC. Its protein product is CVRSLASSGGGYGYTF.

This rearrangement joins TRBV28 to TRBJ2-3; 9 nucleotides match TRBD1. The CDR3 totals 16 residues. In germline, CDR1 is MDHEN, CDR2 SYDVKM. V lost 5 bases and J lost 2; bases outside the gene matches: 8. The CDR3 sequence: CASSPSGQGHTDTQYF. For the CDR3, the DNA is TGTGCCAGCAGTCCCAGTGGACAGGGGCACACAGATACGCAGTATTTT.

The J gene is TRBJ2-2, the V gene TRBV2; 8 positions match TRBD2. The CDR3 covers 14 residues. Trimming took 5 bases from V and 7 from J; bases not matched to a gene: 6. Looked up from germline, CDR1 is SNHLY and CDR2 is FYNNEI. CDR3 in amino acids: CASSKGLGGGELFF. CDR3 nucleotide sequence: TGTGCCAGCAGTAAGGGACTAGGGGGCGGGGAGCTGTTTTTT.